The rows below give T cell receptor beta chains drawn from one sample of a study of T cell clusters in autoimmune cytopenias. TCRdb re-called the multiplex PCR reads and gives one entry per CDR3 protein, without DNA. This specimen shows around 2,600 distinct CDR3 sequences; the ten leading clones hold 25%. Sample: peripheral blood. These receptors were collected from a human donor with an autoimmune cytopenia or autoimmune hepatitis (not recorded which). The CDR3 runs from the conserved cysteine through the conserved F or W. Not all rows give a size; the values are once, few, many and, for expanded clones, a class.

CDR3 protein | V gene | clone size | J gene
CASSLAEEDTIYF | TRBV5-6 | medium-sized | TRBJ1-3
CAWSWGLVPGAKNIQYF | TRBV30 | medium-sized | TRBJ2-4
CASTAPGYTGELFF | TRBV25-1 | . | TRBJ2-2
CASCGQINYGYTF | TRBV12-3/TRBV12-4 | medium-sized | TRBJ1-2
CASSSGWWGVGYTF | TRBV5-1 | medium-sized | TRBJ1-2
CASSRQAGNQPQHF | TRBV6-1 | medium-sized | TRBJ1-5
CASSLGPGNMNTEAFF | TRBV7-6 | medium-sized | TRBJ1-1
CASSYLFWAGANTEAFF | TRBV6-5 | medium-sized | TRBJ1-1
CASSSQGNQPQHF | TRBV19 | medium-sized | TRBJ1-5
CASSLASQGQGNSPLHF | TRBV13 | medium-sized | TRBJ1-6
CASFASNEKLFF | TRBV28 | . | TRBJ1-4
CASSPNDDRKNIQYF | TRBV18 | medium-sized | TRBJ2-4
CASSESGQGNIQYF | TRBV6-5 | medium-sized | TRBJ2-4
CASSEATRADSEAFF | TRBV6-1 | medium-sized | TRBJ1-1
CSVEGAGGGETQYF | TRBV29-1 | medium-sized | TRBJ2-5
CASSSTGVEYGYTF | TRBV5-4 | medium-sized | TRBJ1-2
CASSLLGHPGPYNEQFF | TRBV7-6 | medium-sized | TRBJ2-1
CASRTSDTQYF | TRBV7-2 | . | TRBJ2-3
CATSPDPNQPQHF | TRBV15 | medium-sized | TRBJ1-5
CASSQPGGGPDNEQFF | TRBV5-4 | medium-sized | TRBJ2-1
CSASGRTETYEQYF | TRBV20-1 | . | TRBJ2-7
CASRDAGGIPYTF | TRBV6-5 | medium-sized | TRBJ1-2
CASSATGASGNTIYF | TRBV19 | medium-sized | TRBJ1-3
CASSIPRTGTNTEAFF | TRBV19 | medium-sized | TRBJ1-1
CSARTGKGPQHF | TRBV20-1 | medium-sized | TRBJ1-5
CASSLNGGNTIYF | TRBV6-2/TRBV6-3 | medium-sized | TRBJ1-3
CAWSVQGRRTEAFF | TRBV30 | medium-sized | TRBJ1-1
CASSLEAGGPQETQYF | TRBV7-2 | . | TRBJ2-5
CASSLEAANNEQFF | TRBV12-3/TRBV12-4 | medium-sized | TRBJ2-1
CASSPPTGVGNTEAFF | TRBV18 | medium-sized | TRBJ1-1
CASSYSAADTQYF | TRBV6-2/TRBV6-3 | medium-sized | TRBJ2-3
CSARHAGGGDTEAFF | TRBV20-1 | . | TRBJ1-1
CASSSGAHAYEQYF | TRBV6-2/TRBV6-3 | medium-sized | TRBJ2-7
CASSPLADSYNEQFF | TRBV19 | medium-sized | TRBJ2-1
CASSLAGGETQYF | TRBV5-4 | . | TRBJ2-5
CASSYSPPSGVYNEQFF | TRBV6-5 | medium-sized | TRBJ2-1
CASKQGRGTDTQYF | TRBV19 | medium-sized | TRBJ2-3
CASSRGQSTDTQYF | TRBV4-2 | . | TRBJ2-3
CASREPTPLYTEAFF | TRBV18 | medium-sized | TRBJ1-1
CASSTGTGGVSTDTQYF | TRBV6-5 | medium-sized | TRBJ2-3
CASNQVSGAYSGYTF | TRBV5-6 | medium-sized | TRBJ1-2
CASSLAHRSVNTGELFF | TRBV5-6 | medium-sized | TRBJ2-2
CASSFGGVKQPQHF | TRBV12-3/TRBV12-4 | . | TRBJ1-5
CASSYSNPTLGTYEQYF | TRBV6-5 | medium-sized | TRBJ2-7
CASSSREANYGYTF | TRBV19 | medium-sized | TRBJ1-2
CASSLRGSYNEQFF | TRBV5-4 | . | TRBJ2-1
CAWSDGTYNEQFF | TRBV30 | medium-sized | TRBJ2-1
CASSLGGIQETQYF | TRBV5-4 | medium-sized | TRBJ2-5